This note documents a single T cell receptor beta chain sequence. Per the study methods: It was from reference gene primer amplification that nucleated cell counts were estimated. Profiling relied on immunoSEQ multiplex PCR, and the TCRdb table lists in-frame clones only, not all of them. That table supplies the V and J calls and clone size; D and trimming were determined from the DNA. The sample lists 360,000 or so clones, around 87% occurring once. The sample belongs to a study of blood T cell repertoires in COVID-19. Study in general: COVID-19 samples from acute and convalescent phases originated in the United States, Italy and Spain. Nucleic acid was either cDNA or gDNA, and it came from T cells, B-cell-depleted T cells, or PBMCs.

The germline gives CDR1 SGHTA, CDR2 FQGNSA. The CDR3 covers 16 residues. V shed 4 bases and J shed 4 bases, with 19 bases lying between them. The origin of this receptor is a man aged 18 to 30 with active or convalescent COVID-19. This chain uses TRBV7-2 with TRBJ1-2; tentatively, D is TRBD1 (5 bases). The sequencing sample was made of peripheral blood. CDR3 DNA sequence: TGTGCCAGCAGCTACACCCCGGGGGTCCGGACCTATGGCTACACCTTC. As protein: CASSYTPGVRTYGYTF.